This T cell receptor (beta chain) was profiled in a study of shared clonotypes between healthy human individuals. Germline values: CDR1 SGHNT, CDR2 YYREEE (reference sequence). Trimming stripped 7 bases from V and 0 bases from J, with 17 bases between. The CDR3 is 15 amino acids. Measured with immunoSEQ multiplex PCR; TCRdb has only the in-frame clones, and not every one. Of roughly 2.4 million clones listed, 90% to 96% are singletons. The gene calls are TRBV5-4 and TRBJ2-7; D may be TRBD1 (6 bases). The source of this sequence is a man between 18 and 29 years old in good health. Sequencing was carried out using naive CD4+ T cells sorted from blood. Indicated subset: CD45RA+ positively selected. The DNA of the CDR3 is TGTGCCAGCGCGGCCGGGACAACGAGCTCCTACGAGCAGTACTTC. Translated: CASAAGTTSSYEQYF.